Shown below are 32 T cell receptor beta chains from a single sample sequenced in a study of CD8 T cells in Susac syndrome. Reverse transcription of about 0.45 to 1 ug RNA was performed with random hexamers. MiXCR was run by TCRdb on the immunoSEQ multiplex PCR reads, yielding one entry per CDR3 protein. The sample yields about 240,000 distinct CDR3 sequences, around 96% seen once. The sequenced material came from CD4+ T cells from PBMCs. The receptors here all came from a human donor with Susac syndrome.

The V call is TRBV5-1, the J call TRBJ2-7, with 8 nucleotides matching TRBD1. The CDR3 runs 14 residues. Germline V lookup: CDR1 SGHRS, CDR2 YFSETQ. With 0 bases clipped from V and 2 bases from J, the junction kept 1 base outside the gene matches. For the CDR3, the DNA is TGCGCCAGCAGCTTGGACAGGGGGACCTACGAGCAGTACTTC. This encodes CASSLDRGTYEQYF.

The rearrangement joins TRBV18 to TRBJ1-1; TRBD1 agrees at 9 bases. The V and J ends lost 5 bases and 4 bases, in that order; junction bases with no gene match: 8. Germline V gene sequence: CDR1 KGHSH, CDR2 LQKENI. The CDR3 length is 15 residues. The CDR3 region is CASSATGGSFTEAFF. The CDR3 coding sequence is TGTGCCAGCTCAGCTACAGGGGGCTCGTTCACTGAAGCTTTCTTT.

This clonotype has more than one count but fewer than ten. In DNA, the CDR3 is TGTGCCTGGAGTGCTGCCTATGGCTACACCTTC. Protein: CAWSAAYGYTF. The chain employs TRBV30 and TRBJ1-2; unclear D gene. Germline assignment: CDR1 GTSNPN and CDR2 SVGIG (reference sequence). This CDR3 contains 11 residues. Trimming stripped 1 base from V and 4 bases from J, with 4 bases between.

The chain employs TRBV29-1 and TRBJ2-5; D remains ambiguous. The CDR3 is 11 amino acids. V dropped 7 bases and J dropped 5 bases, with 11 bases sitting between them. Germline V gives CDR1 SQVTM, CDR2 ANQGSEA. The CDR3 DNA is TGCAGCGCACCTAAGATGGAGACCCAGTACTTC. This encodes CSAPKMETQYF.

This sequence joins TRBV20-1 and TRBJ1-2, with 10 positions matching TRBD1. Germline trimming cut 6 bases from V and 4 bases from J; bases unmatched to any gene: 8. The CDR3 extends over 14 amino acids. CDR1 is DFQATT and CDR2 is SNEGSKA in the germline V gene (reference sequence). CDR3 loop: CSARTGGFSYGYTF. The CDR3 DNA reads as TGCAGTGCGCGGACAGGGGGATTTAGCTATGGCTACACCTTC.

The rearrangement joins TRBV30 to TRBJ1-1; possibly TRBD1 for D (5 bases). Trimming left V 4 bases short and J 0 bases short, with 18 bases between. Looked up from germline, CDR1 is GTSNPN and CDR2 is SVGIG (reference sequence). The CDR3 spans 16 residues. CDR3 amino acids: CAWIDRTKAMNTEAFF. As DNA, the CDR3 is TGTGCCTGGATTGACAGAACCAAGGCCATGAACACTGAAGCTTTCTTT.

The chain employs TRBV3-1 and TRBJ1-3, with unresolved D. Between the trimmed V and J ends, which lost 3 bases and 0 bases, there was a span of 6 bases. The CDR3 runs to 14 residues. Looked up from germline, CDR1 is LGHDT and CDR2 is YNNKEL (reference sequence). DNA for the CDR3: TGTGCCAGCAGCCATTTCCCCTCTGGAAACACCATATATTTT. Amino acids: CASSHFPSGNTIYF. Combining the CDR3 with reference TRBV3-1 and TRBJ1-3 gives the whole variable domain DTAVSQTPKYLVTQMGNDKSIKCEQNLGHDTMYWYKQDSKKFLKIMFSYNNKELIINETVPNRFSPKSPDKAHLNLHINSLELGDSAVYFCASSHFPSGNTIYFGEGSWLTVV.

This chain uses TRBV25-1 with TRBJ2-1; the match to TRBD2 covers 11 bases. The ends lost 9 bases at V and 4 bases at J; junction bases unmatched: 5. Per germline, CDR1 MGHDK and CDR2 SYGVNS. The CDR3 has 14 residues. The CDR3 coding sequence is TGTGCCAGTACGGGACTAGCGGATTACAATGAGCAGTTCTTC. This codes for CASTGLADYNEQFF.

The chain combines TRBV7-8 with TRBJ2-5; D is uncertain. Germline V gene data show CDR1 as SGHVS and CDR2 as FQNEAQ. V shed 5 bases and J shed 4 bases, with 14 bases lying between them. The CDR3 contains 14 residues. CDR3: CASSRLLVGETQYF. For the CDR3, the DNA is TGTGCCAGCAGCCGTCTCCTTGTTGGAGAGACCCAGTACTTC. Full variable domain (remainder filled in from reference TRBV7-8 and TRBJ2-5): GAGVSQSPRYKVAKRGQDVALRCDPISGHVSLFWYQQALGQGPEFLTYFQNEAQLDKSGLPSDRFFAERPEGSVSTLKIQRTQQEDSAVYLCASSRLLVGETQYFGPGTRLLVL.

The chain employs TRBV25-1 and TRBJ1-5; D unresolved. Per germline, CDR1 MGHDK and CDR2 SYGVNS. CDR3 size: 14 residues. Trimming took off 2 bases at V and 13 bases at J, with 18 bases between the two ends. CDR3 in amino acids: CASSETSYWAEQHF. The CDR3 DNA is TGTGCCAGCAGTGAAACTTCGTATTGGGCGGAGCAGCATTTT.

The chain links TRBV3-1 to TRBJ1-1; D uncertain. The length of the CDR3 is 14 residues. V was cut by 3 bases and J by 3 bases, with 11 bases left in between. Germline assignment: CDR1 LGHDT and CDR2 YNNKEL (reference sequence). For the CDR3, the DNA is TGTGCCAGCAGCCAGGCCACTGTAGACACTGAAGCTTTCTTT. Its translation: CASSQATVDTEAFF. The full variable domain, in which reference TRBV3-1 and TRBJ1-1 provide the parts outside the CDR3, is DTAVSQTPKYLVTQMGNDKSIKCEQNLGHDTMYWYKQDSKKFLKIMFSYNNKELIINETVPNRFSPKSPDKAHLNLHINSLELGDSAVYFCASSQATVDTEAFFGQGTRLTVV.

This chain uses TRBV20-1 with TRBJ1-1; TRBD1 might be the D (5 bases). Trimming took 2 bases from V and 5 from J, leaving 12 bases between them. This CDR3 comprises 13 residues. Germline loops: CDR1 DFQATT, CDR2 SNEGSKA (reference sequence). CDR3 sequence: CSARLPGGTEAFF. The CDR3 bases are TGCAGTGCTAGACTCCCGGGGGGAACTGAAGCTTTCTTT.

J is TRBJ2-7 and V is TRBV20-1; no clear D gene. The CDR3 contains 14 residues. Looked up from germline, CDR1 is DFQATT and CDR2 is SNEGSKA (reference sequence). Trimming removed 0 bases at V and 2 bases at J, with 11 bases between. For the CDR3, the DNA is TGCAGTGCTAGAGATCAGCCCCGTGCCTACGAGCAGTACTTC. It specifies CSARDQPRAYEQYF.

The CDR3 DNA reads as TGCAGTGCCGGGGGGACAGGGGGGATTCAGTACTTC. As protein: CSAGGTGGIQYF. The chain carries TRBV20-1 and TRBJ2-4, with TRBD1 matching over 11 bases. Germline-derived CDR1 and CDR2 are DFQATT and SNEGSKA (reference sequence). The CDR3 covers 12 residues. Unmatched junction bases numbered 5, after V lost 6 bases and J lost 10 bases.

This chain joins TRBV5-1 and TRBJ2-3; D is uncertain. The length of the CDR3 is 13 residues. Trimming pared 2 bases from V and 4 bases from J, leaving 8 bases between. Germline CDR1 is SGHRS and CDR2 is YFSETQ. This CDR3 is CASSFLGADTQYF. The CDR3 coding sequence is TGCGCCAGCAGCTTCCTAGGCGCAGATACGCAGTATTTT.

The V gene is TRBV29-1, the J gene TRBJ1-2; D is unclear. There are 11 residues in the CDR3. With 7 bases removed from V and 5 bases from J, the gap between germline ends came to 11 bases. Germline-derived CDR1 and CDR2 are SQVTM and ANQGSEA. CDR3 in amino acids: CSGRGGYGYTF. The CDR3 DNA reads TGCAGCGGGCGGGGTGGATATGGCTACACCTTC.

The rearrangement uses TRBV3-1 and TRBJ2-5, with TRBD2 matching over 9 bases. The CDR3 totals 14 residues. J lost 6 bases, V lost 0 bases, and 2 bases had no gene match. Germline CDR1 reads LGHDT; CDR2 reads YNNKEL (reference sequence). The CDR3 region is CASSQDLAGKTQYF. The CDR3 DNA reads TGTGCCAGCAGCCAAGATCTAGCGGGGAAGACCCAGTACTTC.

In DNA form, the CDR3 reads TGTGCCTGTCCCGGAGGGGCTAGCGCCCGGAATGAGCAGTTCTTC. It codes for CACPGGASARNEQFF. The chain employs TRBV30 and TRBJ2-1, with TRBD2 as a possible D gene (6 bases). V lost 6 bases and J 7 bases, leaving 22 bases between the germline ends. Per germline, CDR1 GTSNPN and CDR2 SVGIG (reference sequence). The CDR3 has 15 residues. Full variable domain (rest looked up from reference TRBV30 and TRBJ2-1): SQTIHQWPATLVQPVGSPLSLECTVEGTSNPNLYWYRQAAGRGLQLLFYSVGIGQISSEVPQNLSASRPQDRQFILSSKKLLLSDSGFYLCACPGGASARNEQFFGPGTRLTVL.

The V and J genes are TRBV7-2 and TRBJ2-5; a possible D gene is TRBD1 (6 bases). The CDR3 extends over 13 amino acids. Germline CDR1 SGHTA, CDR2 FQGNSA. V gave up 7 bases and J gave up 5 bases, with 14 bases separating them. CDR3 amino acids: CASTYDRRETQYF. The CDR3 DNA is TGTGCCAGCACCTATGACAGGAGGGAGACCCAGTACTTC.

The rearrangement joins TRBV4-1 to TRBJ2-7; D may be TRBD1 (6 bases). The germline V gene encodes CDR1 MGHRA and CDR2 YSYEKL. CDR3 length: 13 amino acids. V was shortened by 6 bases and J by 3 bases, with 12 bases between the two germline ends. CDR3 sequence: CASRPIRGYEQYF. The CDR3 coding sequence is TGCGCCAGCAGACCAATCAGGGGCTACGAGCAGTACTTC.

V usage is TRBV4-1 and J usage is TRBJ2-3, with no clear D. Germline CDR1 and CDR2: MGHRA and YSYEKL. V dropped 3 bases and J dropped 1 base, with 14 bases sitting between them. The CDR3 consists of 16 residues. The CDR3 DNA reads as TGCGCCAGCAGCCACCCGGCCGGACGACGCACAGATACGCAGTATTTT. Its translation is CASSHPAGRRTDTQYF.

The chain employs TRBV10-3 and TRBJ1-5; 9 bases are shared with TRBD1. Trimming took 4 bases from V and 5 from J; bases not matched to a gene: 0. The CDR3 has 13 residues. The germline V gene has CDR1 ENHRY and CDR2 SYGVKD. The CDR3 reads CAISGQGDQPQHF. The CDR3 DNA follows: TGTGCCATCAGTGGACAGGGGGATCAGCCCCAGCATTTT.

This chain links TRBV2 with TRBJ2-7; D is perhaps TRBD1 or TRBD2 (5 bases each). CDR3 length equals 14 residues. Looked up from germline, CDR1 is SNHLY and CDR2 is FYNNEI. V shed 8 bases and J shed 2 bases, with 16 bases lying between them. This CDR3 reads CASGTEGLAYEQYF. The CDR3 region has the DNA TGTGCCAGCGGGACCGAAGGGTTAGCCTACGAGCAGTACTTC. The full variable domain, its missing parts supplied by reference TRBV2 and TRBJ2-7, is EPEVTQTPSHQVTQMGQEVILRCVPISNHLYFYWYRQILGQKVEFLVSFYNNEISEKSEIFDDQFSVERPDGSNFTLKIRSTKLEDSAMYFCASGTEGLAYEQYFGPGTRLTVT.

The chain links TRBV4-2 to TRBJ1-5; TRBD1 aligns across 9 bases. J gave up 5 bases and V 4 bases, and 3 bases lay outside the gene matches. CDR3 size: 14 residues. Germline CDR1 and CDR2: LGHNA and YNFKEQ. CDR3 DNA: TGTGCCAGCAGCCCCGGGGACAGGGATCAGCCCCAGCATTTT. Translated, it gives CASSPGDRDQPQHF.

This rearrangement joins TRBV28 to TRBJ2-3; D possibly corresponds to TRBD2 (5 bases). There are 13 residues in the CDR3. Deletions cut 6 bases from V and 4 bases from J, with 11 bases between. In germline, CDR1 is MDHEN, CDR2 SYDVKM. The chain's CDR3 is CASRPPRADTQYF. CDR3 sequence (DNA): TGTGCCAGCAGACCCCCGAGGGCAGATACGCAGTATTTT.

The chain couples TRBV5-1 to TRBJ1-1; TRBD1 agrees at 8 bases. CDR3 size: 13 residues. The trim removed 0 bases at V and 11 bases at J, leaving 6 bases unmatched. From germline, CDR1 is SGHRS and CDR2 YFSETQ. The CDR3 nucleotides read TGCGCCAGCAGCTTGGCCGCGGACAGGGACGCTTTCTTT. This codes for CASSLAADRDAFF.

This clonotype was observed a single time. The V call is TRBV6-1, the J call TRBJ1-3; no clear D gene. Looked up from germline, CDR1 is MNHNS and CDR2 is SASEGT. This CDR3 spans 13 amino acids. The germline V and J ends were trimmed by 4 bases and 5 bases, with 9 bases remaining between them. The CDR3 DNA is TGTGCCAGCAGTGGAGACGACCGAAACACCATATATTTT. This sequence encodes CASSGDDRNTIYF.

The chain is built from TRBV27 and TRBJ1-2, with D maybe TRBD1 (5 bases). The CDR3 totals 13 residues. Deletions cut 0 bases from V and 6 bases from J, with 8 bases between. Germline assignment: CDR1 MNHEY and CDR2 SMNVEV (reference sequence). The CDR3 reads CASSLSGTNGYTF. In DNA form, the CDR3 reads TGTGCCAGCAGTTTATCAGGGACGAATGGCTACACCTTC.

The chain recombines TRBV2 with TRBJ2-3; 7 bases line up with TRBD2. CDR3 size: 15 residues. The V gene end was trimmed by 6 bases and the J gene end by 6 bases; junction bases not matched to a gene: 12. CDR1 and CDR2 (germline): SNHLY, FYNNEI. The CDR3 loop is CASRLLALAADTQYF. CDR3 coding DNA: TGTGCCAGCAGGCTCCTCGCGCTAGCGGCCGATACGCAGTATTTT.

This clonotype was seen only once. The genes are TRBV15 and TRBJ2-3, with TRBD1 identical over 10 bases. Germline CDR1 reads LNHNV; CDR2 reads YYDKDF (reference sequence). V dropped 5 bases and J dropped 0; count of bases not matched to a gene: 8. The CDR3 sequence is 17 residues long. The chain's CDR3 is CATSAGWDRGSTDTQYF. The CDR3 DNA is TGTGCCACCAGCGCAGGGTGGGACAGGGGCAGCACAGATACGCAGTATTTT.

The chain employs TRBV29-1 and TRBJ2-7; the D gene is possibly TRBD1 (8 bases). The CDR3 is 15 amino acids. Germline CDR1 and CDR2: SQVTM and ANQGSEA. V was trimmed by 4 bases and J by 7 bases, leaving 23 bases between them. The CDR3 DNA reads TGCAGCGTTGTGGGGGGGGCCGGACAGGGCGGGGAGCAGTACTTC. Translation gives CSVVGGAGQGGEQYF.

About this clonotype: The junction and the germline gene differ at one end; a read error may be behind it. Here the CDR3 DNA reads TGCAGTGCTAGAATGGGGACCTATGAGCAGTACTTC. This translates into CSARMGTYEQYF. This chain links TRBV20-1 with TRBJ2-7; tentatively, D is TRBD1 or TRBD2 (5 bases each). The CDR3 spans 12 residues. The germline V gene has CDR1 DFQATT and CDR2 SNEGSKA (reference sequence).